The sequence of this T cell receptor (beta chain) was determined in a study of cytomegalovirus exposure and HLA in healthy donors. Overall study findings and caveats: Reported findings show TCR beta sequences accurately forecast HLA-A and HLA-B alleles in most subjects.

Vbeta (60) and Jbeta (13) primers were used in the PCR. Produced via immunoSEQ multiplex PCR; TCRdb's table is partial and in-frame only. In all, the sample yields 70,000 or so clones. With regard to this clone: Its antigen remains unidentified.

The sample taken for sequencing was PBMCs. The receptor was isolated from a boy aged 5-17 years in good health and CMV-seronegative.

The CDR3 DNA is TGTGCCAGCAGCCCTTCCGAGGGTCCCTCACCGCCCTATGGCTACACCTTC. It yields the protein CASSPSEGPSPPYGYTF. This chain uses TRBV7-9 with TRBJ1-2; D is ambiguous. This CDR3 spans 17 amino acids. Trimming stripped 5 bases from V and 4 bases from J, with 23 bases between. The germline V gene has CDR1 SEHNR and CDR2 FQNEAQ (reference sequence).